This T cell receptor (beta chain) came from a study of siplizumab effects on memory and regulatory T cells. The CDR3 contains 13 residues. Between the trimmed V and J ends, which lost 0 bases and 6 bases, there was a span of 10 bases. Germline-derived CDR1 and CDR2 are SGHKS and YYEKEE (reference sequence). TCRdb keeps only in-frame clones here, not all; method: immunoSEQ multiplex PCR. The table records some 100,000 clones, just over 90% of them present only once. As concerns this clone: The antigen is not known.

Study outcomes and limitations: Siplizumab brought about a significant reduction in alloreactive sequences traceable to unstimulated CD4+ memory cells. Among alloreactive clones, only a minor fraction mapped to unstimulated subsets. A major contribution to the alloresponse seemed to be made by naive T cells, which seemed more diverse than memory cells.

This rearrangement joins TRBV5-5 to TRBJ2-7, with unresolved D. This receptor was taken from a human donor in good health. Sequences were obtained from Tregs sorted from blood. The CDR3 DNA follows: TGTGCCAGCAGCTTGGAAGGCCGAGGCGAGCAGTACTTC. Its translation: CASSLEGRGEQYF.